Listed here are 17 T cell receptor beta chains from one sample, sequenced in a study of shared T cell receptors in the human thymus. The data were produced by immunoSEQ multiplex PCR, yet TCRdb's version contains in-frame clones alone and is incomplete. The table has some 760,000 clones, 80% to 90% seen once. These same data were also listed under a study on human thymus T cells.

The specimen sequenced was thymocytes. These TCRs come from a girl less than two years old with a congenital heart defect.

The rearrangement joins TRBV5-1 to TRBJ2-5; 8 bases are a match to TRBD2. Germline V gene data show CDR1 as SGHRS and CDR2 as YFSETQ. The CDR3 consists of 16 residues. V lost 4 bases and J lost 4; bases outside the gene matches: 12. CDR3 nucleotide sequence: TGCGCCAGCAGCCGGGGGGGGGCCCTATGGGGAGAGACCCAGTACTTC. Its translation: CASSRGGALWGETQYF.

This sequence joins TRBV6-5 and TRBJ1-1, with a weak D call TRBD1 (5 bases). This CDR3 spans 13 amino acids. The germline V gene has CDR1 MNHEY and CDR2 SVGAGI. Trimming cost V 5 bases and J 6 bases, with 13 bases left between them. CDR3 DNA sequence: TGTGCCAGCAGTCCCTCGGGGGGACCTGAAGCTTTCTTT. It translates to CASSPSGGPEAFF.

The V and J genes are TRBV5-8 and TRBJ2-7; TRBD1 matches at 9 bases. Germline V gene sequence: CDR1 SGHTS, CDR2 YDEGEE. Trimming cost V 5 bases and J 2 bases; bases outside gene matches: 8. The CDR3 consists of 15 residues. The CDR3 here is CASSSGTGHAYEQYF. CDR3 DNA: TGTGCCAGCAGTTCCGGGACAGGGCACGCCTACGAGCAGTACTTC.

CDR3 DNA: TGTGCCAGCAGTTCGGGGGACCAAGAGACCCAGTACTTC. It yields the protein CASSSGDQETQYF. The chain is built from TRBV6-5 and TRBJ2-5; the D gene is possibly TRBD2 (6 bases). Germline V gives CDR1 MNHEY, CDR2 SVGAGI. The germline V and J ends were trimmed by 4 bases and 0 bases, with 6 bases remaining between them. The CDR3 contains 13 residues.

The V call is TRBV28, the J call TRBJ2-3, with 10 bases that match TRBD2. The CDR3 runs to 15 residues. Looked up from germline, CDR1 is MDHEN and CDR2 is SYDVKM. V trimming: 6 bases; J trimming: 7 bases; junction bases outside the gene matches: 10. The CDR3 loop is CASSPNRLAGYTQYF. The CDR3 bases are TGTGCCAGCAGCCCAAACCGACTAGCGGGCTATACGCAGTATTTT. The full variable domain, in which reference TRBV28 and TRBJ2-3 provide the parts outside the CDR3, is DVKVTQSSRYLVKRTGEKVFLECVQDMDHENMFWYRQDPGLGLRLIYFSYDVKMKEKGDIPEGYSVSREKKERFSLILESASTNQTSMYLCASSPNRLAGYTQYFGPGTRLTVL.

The gene calls are TRBV5-5 and TRBJ2-7; D is perhaps TRBD1 (6 bases). This CDR3 has 15 amino acids. Germline V gives CDR1 SGHKS, CDR2 YYEKEE (reference sequence). Trimming pared 2 bases from V and 5 bases from J, leaving 17 bases between. The CDR3 DNA reads as TGTGCCAGCAGCTTACAGGGATTCTCCACCGACGAGCAGTACTTC. As protein: CASSLQGFSTDEQYF.

The rearrangement uses TRBV5-6 and TRBJ2-2; the D gene is possibly TRBD1 (6 bases). The CDR3 runs to 16 residues. V was cut by 4 bases and J by 5 bases, with 18 bases left in between. Germline CDR1 is SGHDT and CDR2 is YYEEEE. This CDR3 reads CASSLTTGKDTGELFF. CDR3 DNA sequence: TGTGCCAGCAGCCTAACAACAGGGAAGGATACCGGGGAGCTGTTTTTT.

This clone appeared once. The V call is TRBV18, the J call TRBJ1-2, with D perhaps TRBD1 (5 bases). Germline-derived CDR1 and CDR2 are KGHSH and LQKENI. Trimming left V 1 base short and J 8 bases short, with 8 bases between. The CDR3 covers 12 residues. CDR3 region: CASSPRSGGYTF. CDR3 DNA sequence: TGTGCCAGCTCACCACGGTCAGGGGGCTACACCTTC. Combining the CDR3 with reference TRBV18 and TRBJ1-2 gives the whole variable domain NAGVMQNPRHLVRRRGQEARLRCSPMKGHSHVYWYRQLPEEGLKFMVYLQKENIIDESGMPKERFSAEFPKEGPSILRIQQVVRGDSAAYFCASSPRSGGYTFGSGTRLTVV.

This clone occurred once. The chain carries TRBV2 and TRBJ2-6, with a possible D match to TRBD1 (5 bases). Germline V gene lookup returns CDR1 SNHLY and CDR2 FYNNEI. V was shortened by 11 bases and J by 1 base, with 6 bases between the two germline ends. There are 12 residues in the CDR3. In DNA form, the CDR3 reads TGTGCCGGACAATCTGGGGCCAACGTCCTGACTTTC. Protein product: CAGQSGANVLTF. The full variable domain, in which reference TRBV2 and TRBJ2-6 provide the parts outside the CDR3, is EPEVTQTPSHQVTQMGQEVILRCVPISNHLYFYWYRQILGQKVEFLVSFYNNEISEKSEIFDDQFSVERPDGSNFTLKIRSTKLEDSAMYFCAGQSGANVLTFGAGSRLTVL.

The chain uses TRBV4-2 and TRBJ2-1; TRBD2 aligns across 12 bases. The ends lost 7 bases at V and 0 bases at J; junction bases unmatched: 10. The CDR3 extends over 18 amino acids. Germline V CDR1 and CDR2: LGHNA, YNFKEQ. The CDR3 is CASIGSSGGARSYNEQFF. The CDR3 nucleotides read TGTGCCAGCATCGGTTCTAGCGGGGGGGCCCGCTCCTACAATGAGCAGTTCTTC.

CDR3 sequence: CASSPRGSGGETQYF. Here the CDR3 DNA reads TGTGCCAGCAGCCCCCGGGGGAGTGGGGGAGAGACCCAGTACTTC. This chain joins TRBV11-1 and TRBJ2-5, with a tentative D call TRBD2 (6 bases). V dropped 5 bases and J dropped 4 bases, with 17 bases sitting between them. The CDR3 is 15 residues long. The germline V gene has CDR1 SGHAT and CDR2 FQDESV (reference sequence).

V is TRBV27 and J is TRBJ2-5; unclear D gene. CDR1 MNHEY and CDR2 SMNVEV come from the germline V gene (reference sequence). This CDR3 spans 14 amino acids. Trimming took 8 bases from V and 7 from J, leaving 20 bases between them. CDR3 DNA sequence: TGTGCCAGCGGCGACTCCCTCCCGGAGCGGACCCAGTACTTC. It is translated as CASGDSLPERTQYF.

This clone is a singleton in its sample. V and J are TRBV4-1 and TRBJ1-5, with unresolved D. The CDR3 totals 18 residues. Trimming shortened V by 0 bases and J by 2 bases, and 17 bases separated the two germline ends. Germline CDR1 reads MGHRA; CDR2 reads YSYEKL. The CDR3, as DNA: TGCGCCAGCAGCCAAGAACCCCAGAGGCGGTATGGCAATCAGCCCCAGCATTTT. Protein sequence: CASSQEPQRRYGNQPQHF.

The chain links TRBV7-2 to TRBJ1-2; 9 positions match TRBD1. This CDR3 spans 16 amino acids. With V trimmed by 3 bases and J by 7 bases, 12 bases remained unmatched. The germline CDR1 and CDR2 sequences are SGHTA and FQGNSA. The CDR3 nucleotides read TGTGCCAGCAGCTTCTTTACAGGGGGCGAGTTGGGTGGCTACACCTTC. This sequence encodes CASSFFTGGELGGYTF.

The J gene is TRBJ2-1, the V gene TRBV2; 11 positions match TRBD2. CDR1 and CDR2 (germline): SNHLY, FYNNEI. With V trimmed by 3 bases and J by 7 bases, 14 bases remained unmatched. The CDR3 is made up of 18 amino acids. The CDR3 DNA sequence: TGTGCCAGCAGTGAGGCTAGCGGGGGGACTAAAGGACTGAATGAGCAGTTCTTC. Residues: CASSEASGGTKGLNEQFF.

This clone was seen just once. The V call is TRBV6-1, the J call TRBJ1-2, with D perhaps TRBD1 (6 bases). The V and J ends lost 6 bases and 2 bases respectively, with 13 bases between them. CDR3 length: 14 residues. Germline V lookup: CDR1 MNHNS, CDR2 SASEGT. CDR3 nucleotide sequence: TGTGCCAGCAGACTCGACAGGAGCAACTATGGCTACACCTTC. Encoded protein: CASRLDRSNYGYTF.

The V call is TRBV12-5, the J call TRBJ1-5, with D unresolved. This CDR3 is 15 amino acids long. Deletions cut 6 bases from V and 5 bases from J, with 17 bases between. CDR1 is LGHNT, CDR2 FRNRAP, per germline. This CDR3 reads CASGRGGNIHQPQHF. CDR3 in DNA: TGTGCTAGTGGCCGAGGAGGGAACATTCATCAGCCCCAGCATTTT.